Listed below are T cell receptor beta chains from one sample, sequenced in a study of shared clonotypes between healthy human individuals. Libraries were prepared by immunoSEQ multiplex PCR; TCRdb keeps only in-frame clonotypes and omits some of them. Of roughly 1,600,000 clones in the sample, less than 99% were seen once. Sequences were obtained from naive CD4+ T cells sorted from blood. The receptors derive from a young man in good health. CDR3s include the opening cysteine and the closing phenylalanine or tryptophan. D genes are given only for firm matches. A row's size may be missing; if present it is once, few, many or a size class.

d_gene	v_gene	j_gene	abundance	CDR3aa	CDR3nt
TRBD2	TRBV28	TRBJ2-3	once	CASSFRLAGGQDTQYF	TGTGCCAGCAGTTTCCGACTAGCGGGAGGTCAAGATACGCAGTATTTT
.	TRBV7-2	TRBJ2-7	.	CASSPAQVAYEQYF	TGTGCCAGCAGCCCGGCTCAGGTGGCCTACGAGCAGTACTTC
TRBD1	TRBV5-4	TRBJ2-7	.	CASSWDRVEGVEQYF	TGTGCCAGCAGCTGGGACAGGGTAGAGGGCGTGGAGCAGTACTTC
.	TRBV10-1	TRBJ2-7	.	CASSGTRNEQYF	TGCGCCAGCAGCGGGACTCGCAACGAGCAGTACTTC
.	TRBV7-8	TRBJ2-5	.	CASSSQGGTDYQETQYF	TGTGCCAGCAGCTCCCAGGGAGGGACAGACTACCAAGAGACCCAGTACTTC
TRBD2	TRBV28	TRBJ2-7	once	CASTREGLSYEQYF	TGTGCCAGCACGCGGGAGGGTCTAAGCTACGAGCAGTACTTC
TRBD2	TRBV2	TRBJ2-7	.	CASRNSGTGRYEQYF	TGTGCCAGCAGAAATAGCGGGACGGGTCGCTACGAGCAGTACTTC
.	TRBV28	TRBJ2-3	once	CAGSESRTDTQYF	TGTGCTGGGTCCGAATCTCGGACAGATACGCAGTATTTT
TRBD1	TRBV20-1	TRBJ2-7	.	CSARTGGEQYF	TGCAGTGCGCGGACAGGGGGCGAGCAGTACTTC
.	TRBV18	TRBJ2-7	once	CASSFATRKSSYEQYF	TGTGCCAGCTCATTCGCAACTAGGAAGAGCTCCTACGAGCAGTACTTC
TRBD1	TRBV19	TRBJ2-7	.	CASSRTPEGANVYEQYF	TGTGCCAGTAGTAGAACCCCCGAGGGGGCGAATGTCTACGAGCAGTACTTC
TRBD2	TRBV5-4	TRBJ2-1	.	CASSFGTSGVNEQFF	TGTGCCAGCAGCTTCGGGACTAGCGGGGTTAATGAGCAGTTCTTC
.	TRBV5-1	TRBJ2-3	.	CASSVDELTSEDTQYF	TGCGCCAGCAGCGTGGATGAATTGACTAGTGAAGATACGCAGTATTTT
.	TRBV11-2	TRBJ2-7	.	CASSSGQSYEQYF	TGTGCCAGCAGCTCAGGACAGTCTTACGAGCAGTACTTC
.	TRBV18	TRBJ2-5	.	CASSFGSQETQYF	TGTGCCAGCTCCTTCGGGAGCCAAGAGACCCAGTACTTC
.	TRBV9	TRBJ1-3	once	CASTHDVDSHLGNTIYF	TGTGCCAGCACCCATGATGTGGACAGCCATCTTGGAAACACCATATATTTT
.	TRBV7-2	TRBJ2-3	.	CASSLSRGGGTDTQYF	TGTGCCAGCAGCTTAAGCCGGGGCGGAGGCACAGATACGCAGTATTTT
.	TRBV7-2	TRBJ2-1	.	CASSPRGSSYNEQFF	TGTGCCAGCAGTCCAAGGGGTAGCTCCTACAATGAGCAGTTCTTC